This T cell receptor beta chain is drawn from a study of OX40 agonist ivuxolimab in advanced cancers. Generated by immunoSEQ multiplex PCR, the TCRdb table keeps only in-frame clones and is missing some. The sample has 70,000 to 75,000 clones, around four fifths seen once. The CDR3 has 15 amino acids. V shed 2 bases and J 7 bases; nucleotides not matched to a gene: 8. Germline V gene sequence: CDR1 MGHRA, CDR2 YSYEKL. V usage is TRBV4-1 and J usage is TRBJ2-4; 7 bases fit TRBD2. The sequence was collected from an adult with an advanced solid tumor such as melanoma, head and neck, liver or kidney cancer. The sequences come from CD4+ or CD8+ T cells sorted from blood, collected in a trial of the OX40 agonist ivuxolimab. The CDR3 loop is CASSQPPDGRNIQYF. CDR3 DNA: TGCGCCAGCAGCCAACCACCCGACGGGAGGAACATTCAGTACTTC.